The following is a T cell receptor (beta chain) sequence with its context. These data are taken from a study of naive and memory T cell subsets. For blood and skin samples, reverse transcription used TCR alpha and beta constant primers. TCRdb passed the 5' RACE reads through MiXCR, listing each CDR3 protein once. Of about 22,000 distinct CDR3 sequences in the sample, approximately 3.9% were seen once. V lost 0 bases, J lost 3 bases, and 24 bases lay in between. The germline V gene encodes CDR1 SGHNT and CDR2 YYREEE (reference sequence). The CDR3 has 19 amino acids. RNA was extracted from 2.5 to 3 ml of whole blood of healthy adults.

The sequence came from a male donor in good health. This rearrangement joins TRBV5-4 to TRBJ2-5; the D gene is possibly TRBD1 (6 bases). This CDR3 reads CASSLVLFGQGRAEETQYF. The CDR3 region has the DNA TGTGCCAGCAGCTTGGTATTATTTGGGCAGGGGAGAGCGGAAGAGACCCAGTACTTC.